The rows below give T cell receptor beta chains drawn from one sample of a study of technical replicates of blood from a handful of donors. Sequencing used immunoSEQ multiplex PCR; TCRdb keeps in-frame clones, though not all of them. The data hold about 84,000 clones, with around 97% observed a single time. What was sequenced was T cells isolated from PBMCs. The receptor source for this set is a human donor in good health. Each CDR3 is given with its conserved first and last residue. D genes are given only for firm matches. Clone size is shown for a subset of rows, as once, few, many or a class of expanded clone.

j_call,d_call,clone_size,v_call,cdr3_aa,cdr3_nt
TRBJ1-1,-,-,TRBV7-9,CASSSTMRRNTEAFF,TGTGCCAGCAGCTCGACCATGAGGCGGAACACTGAAGCTTTCTTT
TRBJ2-5,-,once,TRBV5-6,CASSFSRQETQYF,TGTGCCAGCAGCTTCTCTAGGCAAGAGACCCAGTACTTC
TRBJ2-7,TRBD1,-,TRBV7-9,CASSLEGYRGVYEQYF,TGTGCCAGCAGCTTAGAAGGTTACAGGGGCGTCTACGAGCAGTACTTC
TRBJ2-1,TRBD1,once,TRBV6-1,CASSEAAGGYEQFF,TGTGCCAGCAGTGAAGCGGCAGGGGGTTATGAGCAGTTCTTC
TRBJ1-1,-,-,TRBV30,CACPGEGPEAFF,TGTGCCTGTCCAGGGGAGGGACCTGAAGCTTTCTTT
TRBJ2-3,TRBD2,-,TRBV10-2,CASRDTSGSTDTQYF,TGCGCCAGCAGGGACACTAGCGGGAGCACAGATACGCAGTATTTT
TRBJ2-7,TRBD1,-,TRBV15,CATSPGTGGSYEQYF,TGTGCCACCAGCCCCGGGACAGGGGGCTCCTACGAGCAGTACTTC
TRBJ2-3,-,-,TRBV5-1,CASSFLQGSTDTQYF,TGCGCCAGCAGCTTTCTCCAGGGGAGCACAGATACGCAGTATTTT
TRBJ2-7,TRBD1,-,TRBV11-3,CASSLDPTGASYEQYF,TGTGCCAGCAGCTTAGACCCGACAGGGGCGTCCTACGAGCAGTACTTC
TRBJ2-7,-,-,TRBV7-9,CASSQAQGNREQYF,TGTGCCAGCAGTCAAGCACAGGGTAATCGCGAGCAGTACTTC
TRBJ2-1,-,-,TRBV2,CASSEGLDENQGEQFF,TGTGCCAGCAGTGAGGGGCTCGACGAAAACCAGGGTGAGCAGTTCTTC
TRBJ2-6,-,-,TRBV5-6,CASSSMSTSGANVLTF,TGTGCCAGCAGCTCGATGTCTACTTCTGGGGCCAACGTCCTGACTTTC
TRBJ1-5,-,-,TRBV5-6,CASSHYRDTLYSNQPQHF,TGTGCCAGCAGCCACTACCGGGACACCCTCTATAGCAATCAGCCCCAGCATTTT
TRBJ1-1,TRBD1,-,TRBV19,CATSPGQGEAFF,TGTGCCACCTCGCCGGGACAGGGTGAAGCTTTCTTT
TRBJ2-1,TRBD2,once,TRBV10-3,CAISEGLAGGSYNEQFF,TGTGCCATCAGTGAGGGACTAGCGGGAGGCTCCTACAATGAGCAGTTCTTC
TRBJ2-1,-,once,TRBV5-1,CASSLGGAHSYNEQFF,TGCGCCAGCAGCTTGGGAGGAGCGCACTCCTACAATGAGCAGTTCTTC
TRBJ2-5,TRBD2,-,TRBV28,CASTDPGLVPETQYF,TGTGCCAGCACCGACCCGGGACTAGTCCCAGAGACCCAGTACTTC
TRBJ1-2,-,-,TRBV6-1,CASRQALGAHGYTF,TGTGCCAGCAGGCAGGCGTTAGGGGCGCATGGCTACACCTTC
TRBJ2-5,-,-,TRBV7-9,CASSPAMEETQYF,TGTGCCAGCAGCCCCGCGATGGAAGAGACCCAGTACTTC
TRBJ2-5,-,-,TRBV28,CASSPQETQYF,TGTGCCAGCAGTCCACAAGAGACCCAGTACTTC
TRBJ1-1,-,-,TRBV6-5,CASSRPDRNTEAFF,TGTGCCAGCAGTCGCCCGGACAGAAACACTGAAGCTTTCTTT
TRBJ1-2,-,-,TRBV4-1,CASSQEGGYGYTF,TGCGCCAGCAGCCAAGAGGGGGGCTATGGCTACACCTTC
TRBJ1-1,TRBD1,-,TRBV5-1,CASSLVYLSPGQEGAFF,TGCGCCAGCAGCTTGGTGTACCTCTCTCCGGGACAGGAGGGTGCTTTCTTT
TRBJ1-4,TRBD1,-,TRBV9,CASSDGTAATNEKLFF,TGTGCCAGCAGCGACGGGACAGCGGCAACTAATGAAAAACTGTTTTTT
TRBJ2-2,TRBD1,-,TRBV10-1,CASSGTGGTNTGELFF,TGCGCCAGCAGTGGGACAGGGGGAACGAACACCGGGGAGCTGTTTTTT
TRBJ2-7,TRBD2,-,TRBV11-2,CASSSIRVLAGVEQYF,TGTGCCAGCAGCTCCATTCGGGTCCTAGCGGGAGTCGAGCAGTACTTC
TRBJ2-1,-,-,TRBV7-9,CASSLVGSVYNEQFF,TGTGCCAGCAGCTTAGTTGGTAGCGTGTACAATGAGCAGTTCTTC
TRBJ1-2,-,-,TRBV7-2,CASSLIASGEGYTF,TGTGCCAGCAGCTTAATTGCCAGCGGTGAAGGCTACACCTTC
TRBJ2-7,TRBD2,-,TRBV5-5,CASGLAGGSNEQYF,TGTGCCAGCGGACTAGCGGGGGGGTCAAACGAGCAGTACTTC
TRBJ2-7,TRBD2,-,TRBV28,CASSPTSGGGLGNEQYF,TGTGCCAGCAGCCCGACTAGCGGGGGGGGTCTAGGCAACGAGCAGTACTTC
TRBJ2-7,-,once,TRBV15,CATSTTASYEQYF,TGTGCCACCAGCACGACAGCCTCCTACGAGCAGTACTTC
TRBJ2-1,TRBD1,-,TRBV5-1,CASSADRNYNEQFF,TGCGCCAGCAGCGCGGACAGGAATTACAATGAGCAGTTCTTC
TRBJ1-1,TRBD1,-,TRBV9,CASSGQGRWTEAFF,TGTGCCAGCAGCGGACAGGGGCGTTGGACTGAAGCTTTCTTT
TRBJ2-1,TRBD2,-,TRBV15,CATSREAGLENNEQFF,TGTGCCACCAGCAGAGAAGCGGGACTAGAGAACAATGAGCAGTTCTTC
TRBJ2-3,TRBD2,-,TRBV6-1,CASSVLGTSGRTDTQYF,TGTGCCAGCAGTGTCCTCGGGACTAGCGGGCGCACAGATACGCAGTATTTT
TRBJ2-4,TRBD2,-,TRBV10-3,CAISEQFFGLAGAVHAKNIQYF,TGTGCCATCAGTGAACAATTTTTTGGACTAGCGGGGGCGGTCCACGCCAAAAACATTCAGTACTTC
TRBJ1-2,-,-,TRBV5-6,CASSRAMGTGYGYTF,TGTGCCAGCAGCCGGGCGATGGGAACGGGGTATGGCTACACCTTC
TRBJ2-1,-,-,TRBV6-5,CASSPGLAALQFF,TGTGCCAGCAGTCCGGGACTGGCCGCTCTGCAGTTCTTC
TRBJ2-7,TRBD1,-,TRBV7-2,CASSLDRALSYEQYF,TGTGCCAGCAGTCTGGACAGGGCGTTGTCCTACGAGCAGTACTTC
TRBJ2-5,TRBD1,-,TRBV28,CASTPQGVQETQYF,TGTGCCAGCACCCCTCAGGGGGTCCAAGAGACCCAGTACTTC
TRBJ2-2,TRBD2,once,TRBV12-5,CASGLTPSGREDTGELFF,TGTGCTAGTGGTTTGACTCCTAGCGGGAGAGAGGACACCGGGGAGCTGTTTTTT
TRBJ2-7,-,-,TRBV4-1,CASSRDKWYEQYF,TGCGCCAGCAGCCGTGACAAATGGTACGAGCAGTACTTC
TRBJ1-4,-,-,TRBV21-1,CASSKGGTNEKLFF,TGTGCCAGCAGCAAAGGGGGCACTAATGAAAAACTGTTTTTT
TRBJ2-7,-,once,TRBV28,CASSTMGLDGFPAYEQYF,TGTGCCAGCAGTACTATGGGGCTGGACGGCTTCCCTGCCTACGAGCAGTACTTC
TRBJ2-7,-,once,TRBV28,CASSPDSNQDEQYF,TGTGCCAGCAGCCCGGACAGCAATCAGGACGAGCAGTACTTC
TRBJ1-4,TRBD1,-,TRBV7-9,CASSVGTGWEKLFF,TGTGCCAGCAGCGTTGGGACAGGATGGGAAAAACTGTTTTTT
TRBJ1-2,TRBD1,-,TRBV7-9,CASSGSSRQGDSNYGYTF,TGTGCCAGCAGCGGCAGCTCCCGACAGGGAGATTCTAACTATGGCTACACCTTC